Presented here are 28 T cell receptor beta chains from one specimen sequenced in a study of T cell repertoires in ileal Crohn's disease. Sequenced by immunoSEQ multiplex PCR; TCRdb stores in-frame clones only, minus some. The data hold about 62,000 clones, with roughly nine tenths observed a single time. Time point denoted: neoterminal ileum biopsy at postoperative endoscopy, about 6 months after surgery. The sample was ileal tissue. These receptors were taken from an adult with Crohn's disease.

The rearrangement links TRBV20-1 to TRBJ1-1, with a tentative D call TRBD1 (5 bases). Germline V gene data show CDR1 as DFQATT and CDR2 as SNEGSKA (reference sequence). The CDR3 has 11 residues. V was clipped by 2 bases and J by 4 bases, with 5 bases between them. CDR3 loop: CSARQGTEAFF. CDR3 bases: TGCAGTGCTAGACAGGGCACTGAAGCTTTCTTT.

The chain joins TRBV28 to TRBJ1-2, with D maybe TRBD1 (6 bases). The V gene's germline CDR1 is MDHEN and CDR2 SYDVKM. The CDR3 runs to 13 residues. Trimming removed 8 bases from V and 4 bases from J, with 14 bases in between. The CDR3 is CASFNQGSYGYTF. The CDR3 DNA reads TGTGCCAGCTTCAACCAGGGGAGCTATGGCTACACCTTC.

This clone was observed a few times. In nucleotides, the CDR3 is TGTGCCAGCAGCCCAAGGAATGTCGGGACAGGTTCCGAGCAGTACTTC. This codes for CASSPRNVGTGSEQYF. The genes are TRBV7-2 and TRBJ2-7; 8 bases fit TRBD1. The CDR3 runs 16 residues. The trim removed 5 bases at V and 6 bases at J, leaving 15 bases unmatched. Germline CDR1 is SGHTA and CDR2 is FQGNSA.

CDR3 nucleotide sequence: TGTGCCACCGCATCCAGCGCATACAATGAGCAGTTCTTC. Residues: CATASSAYNEQFF. V usage is TRBV19 and J usage is TRBJ2-1; the D is unclear. Germline-derived CDR1 and CDR2 are LNHDA and SQIVND (reference sequence). Trimming removed 10 bases at V and 4 bases at J, with 14 bases between. The CDR3 consists of 13 residues.

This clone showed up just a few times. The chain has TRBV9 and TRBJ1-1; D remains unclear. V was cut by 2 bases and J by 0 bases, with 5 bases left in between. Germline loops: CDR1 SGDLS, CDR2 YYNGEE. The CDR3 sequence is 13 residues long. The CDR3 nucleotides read TGTGCCAGCAGCGTGAACTTGAACACTGAAGCTTTCTTT. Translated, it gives CASSVNLNTEAFF.

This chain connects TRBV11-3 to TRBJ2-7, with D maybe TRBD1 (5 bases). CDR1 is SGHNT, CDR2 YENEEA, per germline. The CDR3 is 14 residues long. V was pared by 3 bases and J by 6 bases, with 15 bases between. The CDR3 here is CASSFRQGSAEQYF. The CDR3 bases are TGTGCCAGCAGCTTCCGGCAGGGATCGGCCGAGCAGTACTTC.

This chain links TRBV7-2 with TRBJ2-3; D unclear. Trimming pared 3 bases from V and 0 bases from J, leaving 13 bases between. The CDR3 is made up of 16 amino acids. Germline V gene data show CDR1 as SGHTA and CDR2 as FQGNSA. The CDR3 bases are TGTGCCAGCAGCTTTATGACGGGTCCTAGCACAGATACGCAGTATTTT. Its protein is CASSFMTGPSTDTQYF.

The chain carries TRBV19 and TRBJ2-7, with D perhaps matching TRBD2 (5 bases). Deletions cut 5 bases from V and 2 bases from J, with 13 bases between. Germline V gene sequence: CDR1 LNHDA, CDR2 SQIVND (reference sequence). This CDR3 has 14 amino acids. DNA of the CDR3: TGTGCCAGTAGTGGGGAGCTTCGGCCCTACGAGCAGTACTTC. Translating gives CASSGELRPYEQYF.

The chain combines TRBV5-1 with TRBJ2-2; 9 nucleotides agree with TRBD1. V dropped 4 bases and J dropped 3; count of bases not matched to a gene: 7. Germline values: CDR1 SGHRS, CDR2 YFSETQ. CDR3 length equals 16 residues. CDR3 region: CASSIGQGRDTGELFF. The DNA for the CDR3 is TGCGCCAGCAGCATAGGACAGGGGAGGGACACCGGGGAGCTGTTTTTT.

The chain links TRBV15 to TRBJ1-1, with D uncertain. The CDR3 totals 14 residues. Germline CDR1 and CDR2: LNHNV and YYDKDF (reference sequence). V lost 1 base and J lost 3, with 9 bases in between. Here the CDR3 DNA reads TGTGCCACCAGCAGAGGTCGGGAGGACACTGAAGCTTTCTTT. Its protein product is CATSRGREDTEAFF.

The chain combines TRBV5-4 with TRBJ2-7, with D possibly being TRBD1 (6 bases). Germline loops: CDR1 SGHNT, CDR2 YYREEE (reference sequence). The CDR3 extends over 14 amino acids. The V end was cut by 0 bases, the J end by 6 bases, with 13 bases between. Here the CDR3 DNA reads TGTGCCAGCAGCTTGGAGCAGGGGTCCGTCGAGCAGTACTTC. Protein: CASSLEQGSVEQYF.

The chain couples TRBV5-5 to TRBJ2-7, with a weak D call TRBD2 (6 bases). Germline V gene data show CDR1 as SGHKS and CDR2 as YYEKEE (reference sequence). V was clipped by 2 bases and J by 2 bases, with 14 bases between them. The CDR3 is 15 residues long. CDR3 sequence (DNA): TGTGCCAGCAGCTTAGGAGTTGGCGGGACCTACGAGCAGTACTTC. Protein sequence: CASSLGVGGTYEQYF.

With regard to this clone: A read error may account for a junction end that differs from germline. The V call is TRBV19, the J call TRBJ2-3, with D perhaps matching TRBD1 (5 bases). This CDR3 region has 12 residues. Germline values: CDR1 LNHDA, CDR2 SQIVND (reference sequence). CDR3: CASTISQGPKLF. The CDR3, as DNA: TGTGCCAGTACCATTAGCCAGGGTCCTAAGCTTTTT.

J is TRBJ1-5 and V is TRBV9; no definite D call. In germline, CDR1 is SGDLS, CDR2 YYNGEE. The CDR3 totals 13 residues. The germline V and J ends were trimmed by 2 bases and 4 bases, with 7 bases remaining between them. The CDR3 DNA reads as TGTGCCAGCAGCGTTAATATGAATCAGCCCCAGCATTTT. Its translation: CASSVNMNQPQHF.

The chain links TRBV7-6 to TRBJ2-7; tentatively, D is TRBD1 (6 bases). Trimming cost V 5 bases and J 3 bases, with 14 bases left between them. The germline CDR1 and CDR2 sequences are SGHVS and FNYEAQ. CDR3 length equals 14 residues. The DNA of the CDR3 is TGTGCCAGCAGCCCGTGGATACAGGGCTACGAGCAGTACTTC. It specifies CASSPWIQGYEQYF.

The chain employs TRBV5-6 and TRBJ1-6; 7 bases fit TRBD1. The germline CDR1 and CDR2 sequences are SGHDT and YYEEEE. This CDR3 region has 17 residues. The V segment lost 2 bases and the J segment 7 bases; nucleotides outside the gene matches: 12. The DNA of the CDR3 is TGTGCCAGCAGCTTACTTGACAGGGCATCAGTGAATTCACCCCTCCACTTT. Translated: CASSLLDRASVNSPLHF.

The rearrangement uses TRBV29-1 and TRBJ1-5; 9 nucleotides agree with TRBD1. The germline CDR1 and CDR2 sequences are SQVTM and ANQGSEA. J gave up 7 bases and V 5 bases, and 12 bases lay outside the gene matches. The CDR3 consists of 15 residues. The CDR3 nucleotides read TGCAGCGTTAGCTTACAGGGGGCTGGTCGGCAGCCCCAGCATTTT. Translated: CSVSLQGAGRQPQHF.

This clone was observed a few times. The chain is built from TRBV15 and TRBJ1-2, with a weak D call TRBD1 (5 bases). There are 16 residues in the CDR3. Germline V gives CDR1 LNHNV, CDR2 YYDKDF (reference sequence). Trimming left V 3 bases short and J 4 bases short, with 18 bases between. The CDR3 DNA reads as TGTGCCACCAGCAGCCGCAGTGGGGGGAACTTCTATGGCTACACCTTC. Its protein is CATSSRSGGNFYGYTF. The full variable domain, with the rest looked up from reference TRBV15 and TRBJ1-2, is DAMVIQNPRYQVTQFGKPVTLSCSQTLNHNVMYWYQQKSSQAPKLLFHYYDKDFNNEADTPDNFQSRRPNTSFCFLDIRSPGLGDTAMYLCATSSRSGGNFYGYTFGSGTRLTVV.

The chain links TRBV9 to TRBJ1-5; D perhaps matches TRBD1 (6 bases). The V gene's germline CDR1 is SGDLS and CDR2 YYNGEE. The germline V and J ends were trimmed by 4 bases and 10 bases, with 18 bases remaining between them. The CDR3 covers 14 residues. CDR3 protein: CASSPDRGGRPQHF. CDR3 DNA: TGTGCCAGCAGCCCAGATAGGGGGGGCCGTCCCCAGCATTTT.

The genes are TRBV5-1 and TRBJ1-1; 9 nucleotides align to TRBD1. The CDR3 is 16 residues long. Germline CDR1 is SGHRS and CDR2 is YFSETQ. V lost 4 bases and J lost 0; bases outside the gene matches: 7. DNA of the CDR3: TGCGCCAGCAGCCCGGGACAGGGAGCCATGAACACTGAAGCTTTCTTT. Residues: CASSPGQGAMNTEAFF.

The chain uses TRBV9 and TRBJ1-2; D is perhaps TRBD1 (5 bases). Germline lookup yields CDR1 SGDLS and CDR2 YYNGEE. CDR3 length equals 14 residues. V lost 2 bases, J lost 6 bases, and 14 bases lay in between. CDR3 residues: CASSVSGPGDGYTF. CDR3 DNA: TGTGCCAGCAGCGTCTCAGGGCCTGGGGATGGCTACACCTTC. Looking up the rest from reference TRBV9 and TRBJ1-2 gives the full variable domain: DSGVTQTPKHLITATGQRVTLRCSPRSGDLSVYWYQQSLDQGLQFLIQYYNGEERAKGNILERFSAQQFPDLHSELNLSSLELGDSALYFCASSVSGPGDGYTFGSGTRLTVV.

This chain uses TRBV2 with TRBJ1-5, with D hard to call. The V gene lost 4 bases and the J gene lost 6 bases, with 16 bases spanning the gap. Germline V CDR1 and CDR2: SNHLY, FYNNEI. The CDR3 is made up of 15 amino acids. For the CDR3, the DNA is TGTGCCAGCAGTGCCCGAACAGTTGAGGGTCAGCCCCAGCATTTT. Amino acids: CASSARTVEGQPQHF.

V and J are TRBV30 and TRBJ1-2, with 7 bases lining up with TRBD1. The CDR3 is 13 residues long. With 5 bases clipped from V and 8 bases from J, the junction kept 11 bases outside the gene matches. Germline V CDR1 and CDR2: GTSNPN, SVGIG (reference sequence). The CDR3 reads CAWVRTGPEGYTF. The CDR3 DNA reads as TGTGCCTGGGTTCGGACAGGCCCGGAGGGCTACACCTTC.

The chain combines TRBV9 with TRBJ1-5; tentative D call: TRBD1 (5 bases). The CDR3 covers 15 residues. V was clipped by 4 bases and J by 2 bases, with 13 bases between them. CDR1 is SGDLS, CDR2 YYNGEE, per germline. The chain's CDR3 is CASSPGGGGNQPQHF. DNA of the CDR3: TGTGCCAGCAGCCCCGGCGGGGGAGGCAATCAGCCCCAGCATTTT.

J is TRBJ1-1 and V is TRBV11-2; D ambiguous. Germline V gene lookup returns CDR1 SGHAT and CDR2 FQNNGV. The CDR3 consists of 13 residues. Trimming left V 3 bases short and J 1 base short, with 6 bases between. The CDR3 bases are TGTGCCAGCAGCTTTAGCACGAACACTGAAGCTTTCTTT. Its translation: CASSFSTNTEAFF. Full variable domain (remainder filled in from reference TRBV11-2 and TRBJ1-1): EAGVAQSPRYKIIEKRQSVAFWCNPISGHATLYWYQQILGQGPKLLIQFQNNGVVDDSQLPKDRFSAERLKGVDSTLKIQPAKLEDSAVYLCASSFSTNTEAFFGQGTRLTVV.

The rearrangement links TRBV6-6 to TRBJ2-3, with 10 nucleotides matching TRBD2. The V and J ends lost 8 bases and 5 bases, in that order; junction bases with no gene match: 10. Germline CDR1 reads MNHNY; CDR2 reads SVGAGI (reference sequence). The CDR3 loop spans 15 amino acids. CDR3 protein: CASQKIAGGGDTQYF. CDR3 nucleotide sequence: TGTGCCAGCCAGAAAATAGCGGGAGGAGGAGATACGCAGTATTTT.

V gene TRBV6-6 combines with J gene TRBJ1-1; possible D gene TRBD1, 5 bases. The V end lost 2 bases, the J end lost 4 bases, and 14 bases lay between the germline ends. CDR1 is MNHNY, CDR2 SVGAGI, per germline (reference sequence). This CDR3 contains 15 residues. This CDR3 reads CASSYAPQGSTEAFF. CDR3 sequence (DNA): TGTGCCAGCAGTTACGCCCCGCAGGGCTCCACTGAAGCTTTCTTT.

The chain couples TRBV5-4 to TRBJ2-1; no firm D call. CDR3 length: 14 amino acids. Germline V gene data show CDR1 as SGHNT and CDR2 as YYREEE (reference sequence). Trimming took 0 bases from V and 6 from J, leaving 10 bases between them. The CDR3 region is CASSLVANANEQFF. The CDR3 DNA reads TGTGCCAGCAGCTTGGTAGCAAACGCCAATGAGCAGTTCTTC.